Below are 24 T cell receptor beta chains sequenced from a single sample in a study of T cell repertoires in cytomegalovirus infection (dated by TCRdb to the late 2010s). TCRdb names Illumina HiSeq 1500 as the instrument used. TCRdb trimmed the raw reads at Q25, called clones with MiXCR and kept productive beta chains. Rows are unified per CDR3 protein, each entry keeping the most common DNA and genes. The sample contains about 47,000 distinct CDR3 sequences, around 18% of them found a single time. Roughly 53% of the sample comes from the top ten. The antigens for these receptors are not known. Read against the paper, the sample's treatment or condition label means: in vitro stimulation with specific CMV peptide epitopes to enrich CMV-specific T cells. Material: CD8+ T cells from cultured PBMCs, obtained from culture after CMV antigen stimulation. The receptor source for this set is a human donor in good health (CMV status not recorded). Some clones in this sample may be carry-over from other donors' samples.

Points on this clonotype: A much bigger clone sits one base away, suggesting this may be a read error. V gene TRBV12-3 or TRBV12-4 combines with J gene TRBJ2-1; D remains ambiguous. The CDR3 is 14 residues long. The CDR3 is CGSRSSVEGNEQFF. DNA of the CDR3: TGTGGCAGCAGAAGTTCCGTGGAAGGCAATGAGCAGTTCTTC.

This clonotype showed up just a few times. The rearrangement joins TRBV5-5 to TRBJ1-1; no clear D gene. Deletions cut 1 base from V and 5 bases from J, with 12 bases between. CDR1 and CDR2 from the germline V gene are SGHKS and YYEKEE (reference sequence). The CDR3 consists of 14 residues. This chain's CDR3 is CASSLSGSFTEAFF. CDR3 sequence (DNA): TGTGCCAGCAGCTTGTCGGGGAGTTTTACTGAAGCTTTCTTT.

The CDR3: CASSLGRGSYEQYF. CDR3 DNA: TGTGCCAGCAGTTTAGGCAGGGGATCCTACGAGCAGTACTTC. The V and J genes are TRBV27 and TRBJ2-7; possibly TRBD1 for D (6 bases). Trimming left V 2 bases short and J 1 base short, with 9 bases between. This CDR3 spans 14 amino acids. From germline, CDR1 is MNHEY and CDR2 SMNVEV (reference sequence).

There are many counts of this clonotype. In DNA, the CDR3 is TGTGCCAGCAGTCGGGTGAACACAGATACGCAGTATTTT. This sequence encodes CASSRVNTDTQYF. The chain is built from TRBV7-6 and TRBJ2-3, with D uncertain. Germline V gives CDR1 SGHVS, CDR2 FNYEAQ. Between the trimmed V and J ends, which lost 6 bases and 2 bases, there was a span of 9 bases. This CDR3 is 13 amino acids long.

This clonotype was observed a few times. The chain recombines TRBV28 with TRBJ2-2; D ambiguous. This CDR3 spans 14 amino acids. Trimming shortened V by 5 bases and J by 3 bases, and 10 bases separated the two germline ends. The V gene's germline CDR1 is MDHEN and CDR2 SYDVKM. The DNA of the CDR3 is TGTGCCAGCAGTCCCCCGACGTACACCGGGGAGCTGTTTTTT. This encodes CASSPPTYTGELFF. The variable domain in full, completed from reference TRBV28 and TRBJ2-2, reads DVKVTQSSRYLVKRTGEKVFLECVQDMDHENMFWYRQDPGLGLRLIYFSYDVKMKEKGDIPEGYSVSREKKERFSLILESASTNQTSMYLCASSPPTYTGELFFGEGSRLTVL.

This clonotype came up a few times. The V call is TRBV20-1, the J call TRBJ2-2; no clear D. V lost 0 bases and J lost 1, with 9 bases in between. The CDR3 extends over 15 amino acids. Germline values: CDR1 DFQATT, CDR2 SNEGSKA (reference sequence). CDR3: CSARERGRNTGELFF. The DNA for the CDR3 is TGCAGTGCTAGAGAGAGAGGACGGAACACCGGGGAGCTGTTTTTT.

This clonotype was detected many times. The chain recombines TRBV2 with TRBJ2-1; 10 nucleotides match TRBD1. CDR3 size: 18 residues. After removal of 5 bases from V and 3 bases from J, the junction contained 13 bases not matched to a gene. Germline V gene data show CDR1 as SNHLY and CDR2 as FYNNEI. Here the CDR3 DNA reads TGTGCCAGCAGTCAGACAGGGGGCAGGGTAGCGAGCTACAATGAGCAGTTCTTC. Protein sequence: CASSQTGGRVASYNEQFF.

At least ten counts were recorded for this clonotype. The V and J genes are TRBV6-2 or TRBV6-3 and TRBJ2-5; 10 bases match TRBD2. CDR3 size: 17 residues. From germline, CDR1 is MNHEY and CDR2 SVGEGT. V lost 0 bases and J lost 2; bases outside the gene matches: 6. The CDR3 nucleotides read TGTGCCAGCAGTTACTCCCCCCGGACTAGCGGACAAGAGACCCAGTACTTC. It encodes CASSYSPRTSGQETQYF.

Many counts were recorded for this clonotype. The chain is built from TRBV27 and TRBJ1-1; D gene uncertain. The CDR3 has 14 residues. Germline CDR1 is MNHEY and CDR2 is SMNVEV (reference sequence). V lost 6 bases to trimming and J lost 1 base, with 12 bases between them. DNA for the CDR3: TGTGCCAGCAGCCCGGCGGTTAGGAACACTGAAGCTTTCTTT. Its protein is CASSPAVRNTEAFF.

This clonotype was observed at least ten times. This chain links TRBV7-8 with TRBJ1-2; maybe TRBD1 (5 bases). Between the trimmed V and J ends, which lost 2 bases and 2 bases, there was a span of 9 bases. This CDR3 comprises 14 residues. Looked up from germline, CDR1 is SGHVS and CDR2 is FQNEAQ. The CDR3, as DNA: TGTGCCAGCAGCTTAACGCAGGGAAACTATGGCTACACCTTC. This translates into CASSLTQGNYGYTF.

In its sample, this clonotype was seen many times. CDR3 residues: CASSLVLGGLNQPQHF. CDR3 DNA: TGTGCCAGCAGCTTAGTCCTGGGCGGCCTCAATCAGCCCCAGCATTTT. V and J are TRBV7-8 and TRBJ1-5, with D uncertain. Trimming left V 1 base short and J 3 bases short, with 13 bases between. The CDR3 has 16 amino acids. Germline-derived CDR1 and CDR2 are SGHVS and FQNEAQ. Full variable domain (remainder filled in from reference TRBV7-8 and TRBJ1-5): GAGVSQSPRYKVAKRGQDVALRCDPISGHVSLFWYQQALGQGPEFLTYFQNEAQLDKSGLPSDRFFAERPEGSVSTLKIQRTQQEDSAVYLCASSLVLGGLNQPQHFGDGTRLSIL.

V gene TRBV28 combines with J gene TRBJ2-7; the D gene is possibly TRBD2 (6 bases). The CDR3 consists of 12 residues. Trimming left V 4 bases short and J 3 bases short, with 7 bases between. Germline V CDR1 and CDR2: MDHEN, SYDVKM. The CDR3 reads CASSSDYYEQYV. CDR3 nucleotides: TGTGCCAGCAGTTCGGACTACTACGAGCAGTACGTC.

This clonotype has only a few counts. This sequence joins TRBV27 and TRBJ2-7, with D possibly matching TRBD2 (6 bases). The germline V and J ends were trimmed by 5 bases and 5 bases, with 31 bases remaining between them. The CDR3 length is 19 residues. Per germline, CDR1 MNHEY and CDR2 SMNVEV (reference sequence). The CDR3 here is CASSQPTYGGRPQDHEQYF. The CDR3 DNA follows: TGTGCCAGCAGTCAACCAACGTACGGGGGTCGCCCTCAAGACCACGAGCAGTACTTC.

This clonotype came up a few times. V usage is TRBV5-6 and J usage is TRBJ2-7; D possibly corresponds to TRBD2 (6 bases). The germline CDR1 and CDR2 sequences are SGHDT and YYEEEE. The CDR3 is 14 residues long. Trimming removed 0 bases from V and 3 bases from J, with 10 bases in between. In nucleotides, the CDR3 is TGTGCCAGCAGCTTGGGGGGGGATTTCTACGAGCAGTACTTC. Encoded protein: CASSLGGDFYEQYF.

This clonotype was observed many times. J is TRBJ2-3 and V is TRBV7-9; 10 bases match TRBD1. The trim removed 6 bases at V and 2 bases at J, leaving 14 bases unmatched. This CDR3 has 18 amino acids. Per germline, CDR1 SEHNR and CDR2 FQNEAQ (reference sequence). The DNA for the CDR3 is TGTGCCAGCAGTTCCTCGGGGACAGGGGCCCCTGACACAGATACGCAGTATTTT. Translating gives CASSSSGTGAPDTDTQYF.

This clonotype was seen repeatedly, ten times or more. The chain has TRBV7-8 and TRBJ2-3; 11 positions match TRBD2. V trimming: 4 bases; J trimming: 2 bases; junction bases outside the gene matches: 14. The V gene's germline CDR1 is SGHVS and CDR2 FQNEAQ. CDR3 length: 19 amino acids. CDR3 residues: CASSYTNLGLAAVTDTQYF. CDR3 coding DNA: TGTGCCAGCAGCTACACTAACCTGGGACTAGCGGCCGTCACAGATACGCAGTATTTT. Full variable domain (outside the CDR3, taken from reference TRBV7-8 and TRBJ2-3): GAGVSQSPRYKVAKRGQDVALRCDPISGHVSLFWYQQALGQGPEFLTYFQNEAQLDKSGLPSDRFFAERPEGSVSTLKIQRTQQEDSAVYLCASSYTNLGLAAVTDTQYFGPGTRLTVL.

There are many counts of this clonotype. The V call is TRBV7-9, the J call TRBJ2-7, with no clear D. Looked up from germline, CDR1 is SEHNR and CDR2 is FQNEAQ (reference sequence). V lost 5 bases, J lost 0 bases, and 8 bases lay in between. This CDR3 has 13 amino acids. CDR3 bases: TGTGCCAGCAGCCCGAGTAGCTCCTACGAGCAGTACTTC. Amino acids: CASSPSSSYEQYF.

Concerning this clonotype: This may stem from a read error, because a much larger clone lies one nucleotide away. The chain links TRBV19 to TRBJ1-5, with D uncertain. This CDR3 is 14 amino acids long. CDR1 is LNHDA and CDR2 is SQIVND in the germline V gene (reference sequence). The ends were cut back, 5 bases at V and 0 bases at J, with 8 bases in the middle. The CDR3 DNA reads as TGTGCCAGTAGTGGAACCCATAGCAATCAGCCCCAGCATTTT. It codes for CASSGTHSNQPQHF.

The chain carries TRBV7-9 and TRBJ2-5; perhaps TRBD2 as D (6 bases). The germline CDR1 and CDR2 sequences are SEHNR and FQNEAQ (reference sequence). Trimming cost V 5 bases and J 2 bases, with 12 bases left between them. CDR3 size: 14 residues. CDR3 loop: CASSPAGFQETQYF. In DNA, the CDR3 is TGTGCCAGCAGCCCCGCGGGATTTCAAGAGACCCAGTACTTC. The full variable domain, completed using reference TRBV7-9 and TRBJ2-5, is DTGVSQNPRHKITKRGQNVTFRCDPISEHNRLYWYRQTLGQGPEFLTYFQNEAQLEKSRLLSDRFSAERPKGSFSTLEIQRTEQGDSAMYLCASSPAGFQETQYFGPGTRLLVL.

This clonotype showed up just a few times. This chain joins TRBV19 and TRBJ2-3; 9 bases map to TRBD2. CDR3 length: 16 residues. Losses at the gene ends were 5 bases for V and 3 bases for J; bases not matched to a gene: 9. The V gene's germline CDR1 is LNHDA and CDR2 SQIVND (reference sequence). The CDR3 DNA sequence: TGTGCCAGTAGTTTGACCGGGACTAGCTTGACAGATACGCAGTATTTT. This gives the protein CASSLTGTSLTDTQYF.

In this sample, this clonotype turned up many times. The rearrangement uses TRBV7-6 and TRBJ2-7, with TRBD1 matching over 9 bases. V lost 10 bases, J lost 1 base, and 11 bases stayed unmatched. The CDR3 spans 15 residues. CDR1 SGHVS and CDR2 FNYEAQ come from the germline V gene. The CDR3 coding sequence is TGTGCCACATCATCCGGGACAGGGATGTCCTACGAGCAGTACTTC. It codes for CATSSGTGMSYEQYF.

The chain has TRBV24-1 and TRBJ2-3; the D is unclear. V was shortened by 1 base and J by 2 bases, with 6 bases between the two germline ends. The CDR3 spans 14 residues. The germline CDR1 and CDR2 sequences are KGHDR and SFDVKD. CDR3 sequence (DNA): TGTGCCACCAGTGATTTCTACTCCACAGATACGCAGTATTTT. Translating gives CATSDFYSTDTQYF.

The V gene is TRBV9, the J gene TRBJ2-7; D might be TRBD2 (5 bases). V gave up 0 bases and J gave up 3 bases, with 13 bases separating them. The CDR3 totals 15 residues. Looked up from germline, CDR1 is SGDLS and CDR2 is YYNGEE. The CDR3 DNA is TGTGCCAGCAGCGTAGATCCTAGCCCACTCTACGAGCAGTACTTC. It yields the protein CASSVDPSPLYEQYF.

This sequence joins TRBV3-1 and TRBJ2-7; D gene ambiguous. Germline values: CDR1 LGHDT, CDR2 YNNKEL (reference sequence). The CDR3 extends over 13 amino acids. Trimming cost V 1 base and J 3 bases, with 7 bases left between them. The CDR3 protein is CASSQVDGYEQYF. The CDR3 region has the DNA TGTGCCAGCAGCCAAGTAGATGGCTACGAGCAGTACTTC.